The following is a T cell receptor (beta chain) sequence with its context. Per the authors' pipeline: Amplification with reference gene primers provided the estimates of nucleated cell counts. The repertoire was sequenced with immunoSEQ multiplex PCR; TCRdb's copy has only in-frame clones and lacks some. Clone size and V and J calls were adopted from that table, with D and trimming inferred from the DNA. The table records 130,000 to 150,000 clones, 85% to 90% of them present only once. These data originate in a study of blood T cell repertoires in COVID-19. Overall study: Whether acute or convalescent, the COVID-19 samples came from the United States, Italy and Spain. T cells, B-cell-depleted T cells, or PBMCs provided the cDNA or gDNA that served as material.

Germline CDR1 MDHEN, CDR2 SYDVKM. The CDR3 covers 13 residues. Trimming cost V 3 bases and J 6 bases, with 8 bases left between them. The source material was peripheral blood. The sequence derives from a woman aged 40 to 50 with acute or convalescent COVID-19. V gene TRBV28 combines with J gene TRBJ2-2; D is perhaps TRBD2 (6 bases). The CDR3 sequence is CASSFTSSGELFF. The CDR3 DNA follows: TGTGCCAGCAGTTTTACTAGCTCCGGGGAGCTGTTTTTT.